One T cell receptor (beta chain) is described in this entry. Its target is unknown. TCRdb redid the calling of the 5' RACE reads with MiXCR, one entry per CDR3 protein. The data hold 150,000 to 200,000 distinct CDR3 sequences, with 5.5% to 8% observed a single time. The data derive from a study of T cells after yellow fever vaccination. Study results and limitations: Overall, a small share of clonotypes was seen in both CD4 and CD8 compartments.

The CDR3 spans 13 residues. The germline V and J ends were trimmed by 4 bases and 9 bases, with 11 bases remaining between them. Per germline, CDR1 SGHKS and CDR2 YYEKEE (reference sequence). V usage is TRBV5-5 and J usage is TRBJ1-6; D is ambiguous. This sequence originates from a man younger than 35 who received the YFV17D yellow fever vaccine. The sequences come from CD4+ T cells sorted from PBMCs, collected on the day of the first yellow fever vaccination. The CDR3 DNA sequence: TGTGCCAGCAGCCGACTCCCCCCTTCACCCCTCCACTTT. It yields the protein CASSRLPPSPLHF.